This record looks at one T cell receptor beta chain sequence and its context. As for treatment: about 20 received Ad26.COV2.S at low or high dose, single or two shots; about 5 received placebo; per-sample allocation not given. Sampling occurred on day 63 after the first vaccine or placebo injection. CDR3 length: 14 amino acids. V dropped 4 bases and J dropped 3; count of bases not matched to a gene: 3. Germline lookup yields CDR1 SGDLS and CDR2 YYNGEE. This entry belongs to a study of Ad26.COV2.S vaccination and SARS-CoV-2 variants. Only in-frame clones appear in the TCRdb table, and some are missing; sequencing was by immunoSEQ multiplex PCR. The table lists a few hundred thousand clones, about 83% of them singletons.

The rearrangement links TRBV9 to TRBJ1-5, with 8 nucleotides matching TRBD1. The specimen comprised peripheral blood, sampled in a trial of Ad26.COV2.S vaccine versus placebo. The receptor was isolated from a person aged 18-65 years who received the Ad26.COV2.S COVID-19 vaccine or a placebo. The CDR3 coding sequence is TGTGCCAGCAGCAGGCAGGGGGCCAATCAGCCCCAGCATTTT. Translation: CASSRQGANQPQHF.